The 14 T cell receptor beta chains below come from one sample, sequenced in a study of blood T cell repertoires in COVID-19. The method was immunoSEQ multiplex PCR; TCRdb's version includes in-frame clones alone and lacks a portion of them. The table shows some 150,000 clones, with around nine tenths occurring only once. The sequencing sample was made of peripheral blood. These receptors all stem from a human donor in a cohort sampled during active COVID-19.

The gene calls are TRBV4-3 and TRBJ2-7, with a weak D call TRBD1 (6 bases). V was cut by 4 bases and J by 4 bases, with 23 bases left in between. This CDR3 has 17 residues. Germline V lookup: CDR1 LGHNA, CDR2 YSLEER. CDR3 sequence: CASSPKGLGKGGYEQYF. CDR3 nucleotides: TGCGCCAGCAGCCCCAAAGGCCTCGGAAAAGGGGGATACGAGCAGTACTTC.

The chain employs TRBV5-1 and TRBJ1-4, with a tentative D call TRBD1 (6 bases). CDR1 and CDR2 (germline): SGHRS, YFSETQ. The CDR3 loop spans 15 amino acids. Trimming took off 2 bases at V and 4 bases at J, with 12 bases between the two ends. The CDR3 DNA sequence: TGCGCCAGCAGCTTCTCGGGACACCATAATGAAAAACTGTTTTTT. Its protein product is CASSFSGHHNEKLFF.

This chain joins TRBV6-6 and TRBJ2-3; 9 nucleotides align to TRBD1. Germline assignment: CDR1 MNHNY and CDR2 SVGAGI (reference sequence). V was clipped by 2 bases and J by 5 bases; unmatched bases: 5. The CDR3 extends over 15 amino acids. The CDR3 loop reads CASSYAGDRVDTQYF. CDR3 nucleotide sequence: TGTGCCAGCAGTTACGCTGGGGACAGGGTAGATACGCAGTATTTT.

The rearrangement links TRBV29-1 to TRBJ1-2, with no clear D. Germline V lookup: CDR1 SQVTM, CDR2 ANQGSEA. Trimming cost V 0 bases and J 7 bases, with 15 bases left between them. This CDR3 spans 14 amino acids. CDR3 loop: CSVEDRAGAGGYTF. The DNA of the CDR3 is TGCAGCGTTGAAGATCGGGCGGGAGCCGGTGGCTACACCTTC.

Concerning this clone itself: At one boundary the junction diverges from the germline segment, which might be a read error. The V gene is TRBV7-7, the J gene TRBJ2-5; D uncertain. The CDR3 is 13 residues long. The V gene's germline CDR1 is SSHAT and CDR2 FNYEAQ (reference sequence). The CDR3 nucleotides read TGTGCTAGCAGCTTAAACTCGAAAGAGACCCAGTACTTC. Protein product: CASSLNSKETQYF.

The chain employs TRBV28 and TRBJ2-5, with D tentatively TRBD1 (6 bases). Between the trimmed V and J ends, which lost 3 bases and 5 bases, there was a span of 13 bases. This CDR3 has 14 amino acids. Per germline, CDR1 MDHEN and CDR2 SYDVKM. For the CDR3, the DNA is TGTGCCAGCAGTTTCAGCGGAAGGGGGGAGACCCAGTACTTC. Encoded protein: CASSFSGRGETQYF. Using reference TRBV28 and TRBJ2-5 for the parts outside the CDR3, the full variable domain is DVKVTQSSRYLVKRTGEKVFLECVQDMDHENMFWYRQDPGLGLRLIYFSYDVKMKEKGDIPEGYSVSREKKERFSLILESASTNQTSMYLCASSFSGRGETQYFGPGTRLLVL.

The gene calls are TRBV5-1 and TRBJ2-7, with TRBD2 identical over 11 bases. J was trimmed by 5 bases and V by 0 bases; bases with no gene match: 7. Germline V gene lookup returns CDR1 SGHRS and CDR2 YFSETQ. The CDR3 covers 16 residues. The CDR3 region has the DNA TGCGCCAGCAGCTTGGCGGTAGCGGGAGGGTTAAACGAGCAGTACTTC. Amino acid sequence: CASSLAVAGGLNEQYF.

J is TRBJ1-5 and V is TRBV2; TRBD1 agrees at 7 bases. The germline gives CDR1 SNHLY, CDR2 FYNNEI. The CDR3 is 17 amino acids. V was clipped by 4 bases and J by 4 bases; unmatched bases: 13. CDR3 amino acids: CASSGKAGGSRNQPQHF. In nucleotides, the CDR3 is TGTGCCAGCAGTGGCAAGGCAGGGGGGAGTCGGAATCAGCCCCAGCATTTT.

The DNA of the CDR3 is TGTGCCAGCAGTGAATGGGGCTGGGGGGTAGCTTTCTTT. Amino acids: CASSEWGWGVAFF. The J gene is TRBJ1-1, the V gene TRBV25-1; a weak D match, TRBD1 (5 bases). The germline V gene encodes CDR1 MGHDK and CDR2 SYGVNS. Deletions cut 1 base from V and 10 bases from J, with 13 bases between. This CDR3 is 13 amino acids long.

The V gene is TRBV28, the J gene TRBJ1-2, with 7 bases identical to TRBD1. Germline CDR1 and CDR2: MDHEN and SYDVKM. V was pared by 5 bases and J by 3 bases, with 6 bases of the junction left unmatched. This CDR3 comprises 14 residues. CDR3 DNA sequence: TGTGCCAGCAGTCCACCCGGGACAGACTATGGCTACACCTTC. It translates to CASSPPGTDYGYTF.

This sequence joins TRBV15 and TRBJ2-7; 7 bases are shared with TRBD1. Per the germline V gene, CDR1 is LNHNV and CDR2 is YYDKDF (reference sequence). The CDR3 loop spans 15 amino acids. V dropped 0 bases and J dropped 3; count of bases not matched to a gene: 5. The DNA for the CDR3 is TGTGCCACCAGCAGAGATGGACAGGTCAGCTACGAGCAGTACTTC. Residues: CATSRDGQVSYEQYF.

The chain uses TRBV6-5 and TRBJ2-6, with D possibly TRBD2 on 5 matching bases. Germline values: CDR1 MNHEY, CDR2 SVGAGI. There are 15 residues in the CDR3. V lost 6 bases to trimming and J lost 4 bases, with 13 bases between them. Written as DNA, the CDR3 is TGTGCCAGCAGATACGGGGAGTCAGGGGCCAACGTCCTGACTTTC. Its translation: CASRYGESGANVLTF.

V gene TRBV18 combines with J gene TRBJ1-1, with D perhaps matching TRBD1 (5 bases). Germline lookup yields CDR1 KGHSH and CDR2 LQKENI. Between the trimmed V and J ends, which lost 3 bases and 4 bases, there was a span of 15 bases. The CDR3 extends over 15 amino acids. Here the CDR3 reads CASSPGGTWGTEAFF. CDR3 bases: TGTGCCAGCTCACCGGGAGGGACCTGGGGCACTGAAGCTTTCTTT.

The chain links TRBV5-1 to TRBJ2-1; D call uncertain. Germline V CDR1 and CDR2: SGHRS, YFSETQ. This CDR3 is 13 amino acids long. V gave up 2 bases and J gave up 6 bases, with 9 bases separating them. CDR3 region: CASSFSTGNEQFF. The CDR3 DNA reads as TGCGCCAGCAGCTTCTCTACGGGCAATGAGCAGTTCTTC.